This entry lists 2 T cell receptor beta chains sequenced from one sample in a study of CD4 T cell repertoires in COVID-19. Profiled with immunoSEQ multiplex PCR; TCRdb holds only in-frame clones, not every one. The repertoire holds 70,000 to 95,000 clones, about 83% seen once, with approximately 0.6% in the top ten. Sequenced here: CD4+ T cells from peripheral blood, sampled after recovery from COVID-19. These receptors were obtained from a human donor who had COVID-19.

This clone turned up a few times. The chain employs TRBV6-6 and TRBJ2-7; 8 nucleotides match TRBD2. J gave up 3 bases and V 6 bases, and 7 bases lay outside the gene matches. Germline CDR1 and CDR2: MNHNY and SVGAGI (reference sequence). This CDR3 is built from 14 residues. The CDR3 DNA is TGTGCCAGCAGAGCGGGAGATAAAGTCTACGAGCAGTACTTC. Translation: CASRAGDKVYEQYF.

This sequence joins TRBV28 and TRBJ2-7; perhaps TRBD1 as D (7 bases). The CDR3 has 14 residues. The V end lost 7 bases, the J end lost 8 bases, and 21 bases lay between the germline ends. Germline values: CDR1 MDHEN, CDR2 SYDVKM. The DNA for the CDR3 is TGTGCCAGCAACCCCGCGGGACAGTCAGGCAAGCAGTACTTC. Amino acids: CASNPAGQSGKQYF.